This TCR beta chain was found in a study of blood T cell repertoires in COVID-19. Looking at the study overall: The United States, Italy and Spain provided the acute and convalescent COVID-19 samples.

Assay: immunoSEQ multiplex PCR; the TCRdb copy retains only in-frame clones and omits some. In the table there are roughly 300,000 clones, 90% of which are singletons. Sequenced material: peripheral blood. The TCR comes from a woman aged 25 to 39 with COVID-19, enrolled during active disease.

As DNA, the CDR3 is TGTGCCAGCAGCCCACAGGGTTGGAACACTGAAGCTTTCTTT. It codes for CASSPQGWNTEAFF. The chain couples TRBV6-2 or TRBV6-3 to TRBJ1-1, with a tentative D call TRBD1 (6 bases). This CDR3 spans 14 amino acids. Trimming pared 6 bases from V and 1 base from J, leaving 12 bases between. The V gene's germline CDR1 is MNHEY and CDR2 SVGEGT.